This T cell receptor (beta chain) was obtained from a study of T cell responses to AZD1222 COVID-19 vaccine. Notes on the study in general: Two AZD1222 administrations were followed by greater Spike-specific TCR breadth and depth. Seropositive at baseline were only a handful of AZD1222 recipients. After the peak T cell response, and only then, were repertoires sampled.

Profiled with immunoSEQ multiplex PCR; TCRdb holds only in-frame clones, not every one. This sample has more than 150,000 clones, with 85% to 95% found just once. Second-dose intervals of approximately 4 or approximately 12 weeks were pooled. The trim removed 7 bases at V and 8 bases at J, leaving 7 bases unmatched. This CDR3 is built from 13 residues. Germline assignment: CDR1 SQVTM and CDR2 ANQGSEA. Comments on this clone: What it binds is not known.

The sample here was peripheral blood, taken 28 days after the second AZD1222 dose. The V call is TRBV29-1, the J call TRBJ1-4; 10 bases line up with TRBD1. This clonotype originated in an adult who received the AZD1222 COVID-19 vaccine. The CDR3 DNA reads as TGCAGCGGGACCGGACAGGGGGAAGAAAAACTGTTTTTT. It translates to CSGTGQGEEKLFF.